Following are 27 T cell receptor beta chains from one sample sequenced in a study of CD8 T cells in Susac syndrome (dated by TCRdb to between 2017 and 2020). The library was built by means of the immunoSEQ multiplex PCR assay. RNA was extracted using the RNeasy kit, and roughly 0.45 to 1 microgram was reverse transcribed with random hexamers. Clones were called with MiXCR by TCRdb after fastp trimmed the public reads at Q25, and only in-frame beta chains were retained. Duplicate CDR3 protein sequences are folded into a single record with the most common DNA and genes. The table for this sample lists some 180,000 distinct CDR3 sequences; approximately 94% of them were counted only once. More than 0.1% of the sample rests with the top ten. The sample was CD4+ T cells from PBMCs. The receptors here all came from a human donor in good health.

This chain connects TRBV3-1 to TRBJ1-1, with no clear D. This CDR3 region has 15 residues. V lost 0 bases to trimming and J lost 1 base, with 9 bases between them. Looked up from germline, CDR1 is LGHDT and CDR2 is YNNKEL (reference sequence). The CDR3 DNA follows: TGTGCCAGCAGCCAAGATCCAGGTGGGAACACTGAAGCTTTCTTT. Translating it yields CASSQDPGGNTEAFF.

The rearrangement links TRBV18 to TRBJ2-7, with D perhaps matching TRBD2 (5 bases). This CDR3 spans 16 amino acids. The V gene's germline CDR1 is KGHSH and CDR2 LQKENI. The V end was cut by 5 bases, the J end by 2 bases, with 19 bases between. The CDR3 region is CASSILSGLRTYEQYF. The CDR3 nucleotides read TGTGCCAGCTCAATACTAAGCGGACTGCGGACCTACGAGCAGTACTTC.

This chain joins TRBV7-2 and TRBJ2-5; TRBD2 aligns across 10 bases. V was clipped by 5 bases and J by 5 bases; unmatched bases: 8. Germline loops: CDR1 SGHTA, CDR2 FQGNSA. CDR3 length equals 15 residues. The CDR3 reads CASSVGTSVAETQYF. DNA of the CDR3: TGTGCCAGCAGCGTCGGGACTAGCGTAGCGGAGACCCAGTACTTC.

Worth noting for this clonotype: Its ends do not fully match the called genes, so a read error is possible. This chain links TRBV27 with TRBJ2-1, with D unresolved. This CDR3 region has 12 residues. The germline gives CDR1 MNHEY, CDR2 SMNVEV (reference sequence). The CDR3 bases are TGTGCCAGCCGACATAGCTACGATGAGCAGTTCTTC. Amino acid sequence: CASRHSYDEQFF.

This clonotype has more than one count but fewer than ten. The chain combines TRBV7-3 with TRBJ2-5; D is uncertain. V was trimmed by 0 bases and J by 2 bases, leaving 4 bases between them. The CDR3 consists of 13 residues. Germline CDR1 and CDR2: SGHTA and FQGTGA. In DNA form, the CDR3 reads TGTGCCAGCAGCTTAACGGTGCAAGAGACCCAGTACTTC. Its protein product is CASSLTVQETQYF.

The chain links TRBV14 to TRBJ2-5; TRBD2 might be the D (6 bases). The CDR3 contains 15 residues. Germline-derived CDR1 and CDR2 are SGHDN and FVKESK. V was trimmed by 0 bases and J by 7 bases, leaving 15 bases between them. CDR3 sequence: CASSQDPLGGGTQYF. The CDR3 DNA sequence: TGTGCCAGCAGCCAAGATCCCCTCGGGGGAGGGACCCAGTACTTC.

The rearrangement uses TRBV18 and TRBJ2-7; no reliable D call. Germline CDR1 reads KGHSH; CDR2 reads LQKENI. The CDR3 spans 14 residues. The germline V and J ends were trimmed by 3 bases and 2 bases, with 11 bases remaining between them. DNA of the CDR3: TGTGCCAGCTCACCGAATCCCGCTACCTACGAGCAGTACTTC. It yields the protein CASSPNPATYEQYF.

This chain joins TRBV30 and TRBJ1-5, with 7 positions matching TRBD1. The V and J ends lost 6 bases and 5 bases, in that order; junction bases with no gene match: 13. The CDR3 has 15 residues. Germline values: CDR1 GTSNPN, CDR2 SVGIG (reference sequence). CDR3 in amino acids: CACSTTGSPHQPQHF. In nucleotides, the CDR3 is TGTGCCTGCTCCACGACAGGGAGCCCTCATCAGCCCCAGCATTTT.

Here the CDR3 DNA reads TGTGCCAGCGTACCGGGACAGGGGGCGAATGAGCAGTTCTTC. It specifies CASVPGQGANEQFF. The chain is built from TRBV3-1 and TRBJ2-1; 12 bases line up with TRBD1. This CDR3 is 14 amino acids long. Germline V gives CDR1 LGHDT, CDR2 YNNKEL (reference sequence). The V gene end was trimmed by 8 bases and the J gene end by 7 bases; junction bases not matched to a gene: 6.

The genes are TRBV24-1 and TRBJ2-1, with TRBD2 identical over 11 bases. The V gene end was trimmed by 2 bases and the J gene end by 4 bases; junction bases not matched to a gene: 9. The CDR3 sequence is 18 residues long. Germline V gives CDR1 KGHDR, CDR2 SFDVKD. CDR3 protein: CATSDSKRLAGRYNEQFF. In nucleotides, the CDR3 is TGTGCCACCAGTGATTCCAAAAGACTAGCGGGGAGGTACAATGAGCAGTTCTTC.

The chain is built from TRBV29-1 and TRBJ2-3; 8 positions match TRBD2. Germline CDR1 and CDR2: SQVTM and ANQGSEA. The CDR3 length is 13 residues. V shed 6 bases and J 1 base; nucleotides not matched to a gene: 3. The CDR3 is CSVSLAGTDTQYF. DNA for the CDR3: TGCAGCGTATCACTAGCGGGCACAGATACGCAGTATTTT.

The V gene is TRBV20-1, the J gene TRBJ2-3; 8 bases line up with TRBD2. V lost 3 bases, J lost 6 bases, and 5 bases stayed unmatched. The germline V gene encodes CDR1 DFQATT and CDR2 SNEGSKA (reference sequence). The CDR3 totals 13 residues. CDR3 nucleotide sequence: TGCAGTGCTAGCGGGAGGGCCCAGGATACGCAGTATTTT. Protein product: CSASGRAQDTQYF.

This clonotype was seen once. The chain employs TRBV20-1 and TRBJ2-7, with a possible D match to TRBD1 (5 bases). The CDR3 is made up of 13 amino acids. Trimming took off 5 bases at V and 0 bases at J, with 11 bases between the two ends. From germline, CDR1 is DFQATT and CDR2 SNEGSKA (reference sequence). CDR3 sequence reads: CSACSQGSYEQYF. The CDR3 DNA is TGCAGTGCTTGCAGCCAGGGCTCCTACGAGCAGTACTTC.

The chain is built from TRBV5-1 and TRBJ2-7, with 7 positions matching TRBD2. This CDR3 is built from 16 residues. CDR1 and CDR2 from the germline V gene are SGHRS and YFSETQ. V was pared by 0 bases and J by 3 bases, with 9 bases of the junction left unmatched. This CDR3 is CASSLGRGEGLYEQYF. The CDR3 nucleotides are TGCGCCAGCAGCTTGGGGCGTGGGGAGGGCCTCTACGAGCAGTACTTC. Based on the CDR3 plus reference TRBV5-1 and TRBJ2-7, the full variable domain is KAGVTQTPRYLIKTRGQQVTLSCSPISGHRSVSWYQQTPGQGLQFLFEYFSETQRNKGNFPGRFSGRQFSNSRSEMNVSTLELGDSALYLCASSLGRGEGLYEQYFGPGTRLTVT.

The rearrangement uses TRBV20-1 and TRBJ1-5; D remains unclear. The CDR3 runs to 14 residues. V was cut by 3 bases and J by 2 bases, with 11 bases left in between. Per the germline V gene, CDR1 is DFQATT and CDR2 is SNEGSKA (reference sequence). CDR3 region: CSASPKVGNQPQHF. CDR3 DNA: TGCAGTGCTAGCCCTAAAGTGGGCAATCAGCCCCAGCATTTT.

V is TRBV3-1 and J is TRBJ2-2; TRBD2 agrees at 8 bases. Germline CDR1 reads LGHDT; CDR2 reads YNNKEL (reference sequence). The CDR3 spans 16 residues. The ends lost 4 bases at V and 0 bases at J; junction bases unmatched: 4. The CDR3 region has the DNA TGTGCCAGCAGCCGATCTAGCGGGTCGAACACCGGGGAGCTGTTTTTT. Amino acid sequence: CASSRSSGSNTGELFF.

The chain links TRBV30 to TRBJ2-7; D possibly corresponds to TRBD1 (5 bases). The CDR3 loop spans 12 amino acids. V lost 2 bases and J 3 bases, leaving 8 bases between the germline ends. Germline V gene lookup returns CDR1 GTSNPN and CDR2 SVGIG (reference sequence). CDR3 loop: CAWSPDSYEQYF. The CDR3 DNA follows: TGTGCCTGGAGTCCAGACAGCTACGAGCAGTACTTC.

The rearrangement uses TRBV5-1 and TRBJ2-1, with 13 positions matching TRBD2. The germline V gene encodes CDR1 SGHRS and CDR2 YFSETQ. Losses at the gene ends were 4 bases for V and 8 bases for J; bases not matched to a gene: 9. The CDR3 covers 16 residues. In DNA form, the CDR3 reads TGCGCCAGCAGCACAAGGACTAGCGGGAGTCTCGATGAGCAGTTCTTC. It yields the protein CASSTRTSGSLDEQFF.

The V call is TRBV20-1, the J call TRBJ2-5; TRBD2 agrees at 7 bases. CDR1 and CDR2 from the germline V gene are DFQATT and SNEGSKA (reference sequence). CDR3 length equals 13 residues. V shed 6 bases and J 2 bases; nucleotides not matched to a gene: 6. The CDR3 bases are TGCAGTGCAGCGCTGGGAGGGCAAGAGACCCAGTACTTC. Translated: CSAALGGQETQYF.

The chain has TRBV20-1 and TRBJ2-5; 10 bases fit TRBD2. J gave up 4 bases and V 2 bases, and 7 bases lay outside the gene matches. The CDR3 is 15 residues long. Germline CDR1 reads DFQATT; CDR2 reads SNEGSKA (reference sequence). The CDR3 DNA reads as TGCAGTGCTAGAATCCTAGCGGGAGCTGGAGAGACCCAGTACTTC. Translation gives CSARILAGAGETQYF.

V gene TRBV30 combines with J gene TRBJ2-7; 9 bases align to TRBD1. Unmatched junction bases numbered 9, after V lost 3 bases and J lost 6 bases. CDR3 length: 14 residues. The germline V gene has CDR1 GTSNPN and CDR2 SVGIG (reference sequence). The CDR3 reads CAWRKDRGLGEQYF. The DNA of the CDR3 is TGTGCCTGGAGGAAGGACAGGGGTCTGGGCGAGCAGTACTTC.

This chain links TRBV5-6 with TRBJ2-7; D remains unclear. The germline gives CDR1 SGHDT, CDR2 YYEEEE. V lost 2 bases, J lost 5 bases, and 5 bases lay in between. The CDR3 covers 11 residues. The CDR3 nucleotides are TGTGCCAGCAGCTTCAGCAACGAGCAGTACTTC. Protein product: CASSFSNEQYF. The variable domain in full, completed from reference TRBV5-6 and TRBJ2-7, reads DAGVTQSPTHLIKTRGQQVTLRCSPKSGHDTVSWYQQALGQGPQFIFQYYEEEERQRGNFPDRFSGHQFPNYSSELNVNALLLGDSALYLCASSFSNEQYFGPGTRLTVT.

The chain links TRBV7-2 to TRBJ2-5; 7 bases are shared with TRBD1. This CDR3 spans 15 amino acids. V lost 7 bases, J lost 2 bases, and 10 bases stayed unmatched. The germline V gene has CDR1 SGHTA and CDR2 FQGNSA. CDR3 in DNA: TGTGCCAGCACCCTTTTAGGGGGCGAACAAGAGACCCAGTACTTC. Translation: CASTLLGGEQETQYF.

The chain joins TRBV6-6 to TRBJ2-5, with D hard to call. V dropped 2 bases and J dropped 2 bases, with 3 bases sitting between them. The germline V gene encodes CDR1 MNHNY and CDR2 SVGAGI (reference sequence). The CDR3 totals 12 residues. The CDR3 loop is CASSYRQETQYF. Written as DNA, the CDR3 is TGTGCCAGCAGTTACCGGCAAGAGACCCAGTACTTC.

The rearrangement uses TRBV30 and TRBJ2-5, with 7 bases matching TRBD2. V trimming: 3 bases; J trimming: 7 bases; junction bases outside the gene matches: 2. Germline loops: CDR1 GTSNPN, CDR2 SVGIG (reference sequence). CDR3 length: 11 residues. The CDR3 sequence is CAWRGEGTQYF. In DNA, the CDR3 is TGTGCCTGGAGGGGGGAGGGGACCCAGTACTTC.

The chain uses TRBV15 and TRBJ1-2; D gene ambiguous. CDR1 LNHNV and CDR2 YYDKDF come from the germline V gene (reference sequence). The length of the CDR3 is 14 residues. Trimming removed 0 bases from V and 4 bases from J, with 9 bases in between. CDR3 nucleotides: TGTGCCACCAGCAGAGACGTGGGCAGCTATGGCTACACCTTC. Protein: CATSRDVGSYGYTF.

This clonotype was seen just once. The chain uses TRBV5-6 and TRBJ2-7, with TRBD1 identical over 8 bases. The CDR3 loop spans 14 amino acids. The germline V gene has CDR1 SGHDT and CDR2 YYEEEE. The junction had 7 bases not matched to a gene; V was cut back by 7 bases and J by 1 base. The CDR3 nucleotides read TGTGCCAGCGGCAGGGGGCCCCAATCCTACGAGCAGTACTTC. It specifies CASGRGPQSYEQYF.